This is a list of T cell receptor beta chains from one sample in a study of shared clonotypes between healthy human individuals. Clones were sequenced by immunoSEQ multiplex PCR, and TCRdb holds only the in-frame ones, with some missing. This table holds around 500,000 clones, around 85% found once. The sample was PBMCs. The receptors shown here come from a woman aged 40 to 55 in good health. Some clones in this sample may be carry-over from other donors' samples. Each CDR3 is given without its conserved first and last residue.

j_call: TRBJ1-2
v_call: TRBV6-1
cdr3_aa: ASSETATNYGYT

j_call: TRBJ1-5
v_call: TRBV27
cdr3_aa: ASSLSRDQPQH

j_call: TRBJ1-1
v_call: TRBV19
cdr3_aa: ASSKPRTGATEAF

j_call: TRBJ2-1
v_call: TRBV7-7
cdr3_aa: ASSLEESSYNEQF

j_call: TRBJ1-4
v_call: TRBV6-5
cdr3_aa: ASSRDSEKLF

j_call: TRBJ2-5
v_call: TRBV5-6
cdr3_aa: ASSLIAAQETQY

j_call: TRBJ1-1
v_call: TRBV27
cdr3_aa: ASRTITGGSEAF

j_call: TRBJ2-1
v_call: TRBV27
cdr3_aa: ASSPSSGRALIFHEQF

j_call: TRBJ1-2
v_call: TRBV4-3
cdr3_aa: ASSLQGAIYGYT

j_call: TRBJ2-3
v_call: TRBV2
cdr3_aa: ASSERVRTDTQY

j_call: TRBJ2-1
v_call: TRBV5-1
cdr3_aa: ASSFRLLAGFNEQF

j_call: TRBJ1-1
v_call: TRBV30
cdr3_aa: AWSVRRSNTEAF

j_call: TRBJ1-1
v_call: TRBV7-8
cdr3_aa: ASSRRVENTEAF

j_call: TRBJ2-7
v_call: TRBV10-3
cdr3_aa: ATTPGTGGREQY

j_call: TRBJ1-3
v_call: TRBV18
cdr3_aa: ASSPGGASSGNTIY

j_call: TRBJ2-7
v_call: TRBV4-1
cdr3_aa: ASSPILAGGREQY

j_call: TRBJ1-2
v_call: TRBV6-5
cdr3_aa: ASSWGSHYGYT

j_call: TRBJ2-5
v_call: TRBV10-3
cdr3_aa: ATRGVDQETQY

j_call: TRBJ1-5
v_call: TRBV28
cdr3_aa: ASSSGQGENQPQH

j_call: TRBJ2-7
v_call: TRBV7-2
cdr3_aa: ASSLAGTGSIVSYEQY

j_call: TRBJ1-1
v_call: TRBV7-2
cdr3_aa: ASSLGATEAF

j_call: TRBJ2-2
v_call: TRBV2
cdr3_aa: ASSGWATAGELF

j_call: TRBJ2-5
v_call: TRBV5-1
cdr3_aa: ASMGQGATSETQY

j_call: TRBJ2-3
v_call: TRBV6-6
cdr3_aa: ASGGPTRTDTQY

j_call: TRBJ2-7
v_call: TRBV11-2
cdr3_aa: ASSSRELAGTYEQY

j_call: TRBJ2-1
v_call: TRBV12-1
cdr3_aa: ASSSWTSGSSYNEQF

j_call: TRBJ2-3
v_call: TRBV6-5
cdr3_aa: ASSLVDTQY

j_call: TRBJ2-5
v_call: TRBV5-4
cdr3_aa: ASSIVDGQETQY

j_call: TRBJ2-1
v_call: TRBV30
cdr3_aa: AWSQALDFGEQF

j_call: TRBJ2-1
v_call: TRBV10-2
cdr3_aa: ASSESTGTQEF

j_call: TRBJ2-5
v_call: TRBV11-1
cdr3_aa: ASSARDRGETQY

j_call: TRBJ2-7
v_call: TRBV9
cdr3_aa: ASSDRDRDSYEQY

j_call: TRBJ2-2
v_call: TRBV28
cdr3_aa: ASSRGYTGELF

j_call: TRBJ1-2
v_call: TRBV25-1
cdr3_aa: ASSELGTGQQNYGYT

j_call: TRBJ2-1
v_call: TRBV29-1
cdr3_aa: SVTSFGNEQF

j_call: TRBJ2-7
v_call: TRBV7-7
cdr3_aa: ASSAATGGEQY

j_call: TRBJ1-4
v_call: TRBV28
cdr3_aa: ASSQRQAAEKLF